This T cell receptor (beta chain) was found in a study of T cells in Graves' hyperthyroidism and ophthalmopathy. Study overall: Prior to any treatment, at the point of initial diagnosis, peripheral blood was collected.

The source material, RNA transcripts, was used to amplify TCR beta CDR3 regions. In the first-round RT-PCR of the TCR CDR3, the HTBI primer set was used. TCRdb passed the multiplex PCR reads through MiXCR, listing each CDR3 protein once. This table has a few hundred thousand distinct CDR3 sequences, approximately 14% appearing once. Turning to this clonotype: The antigen is not known.

At least 3 on the Clinical Activity Score was recorded for ophthalmopathy patients, who also had NOSPECS grade at least 4 and duration under 3 months. Broader study findings: Blood samples included most of the expanded thyroid clonotypes exceeding 0.001. Ophthalmopathy was separated from stable hyperthyroidism by a 13 V-J model.

Sequenced sample: blood. The receptor's source is a young woman with Graves' ophthalmopathy.

CDR3 region: CASSLRQAANPLNTGELFF. The CDR3 bases are TGTGCCAGCAGCTTGAGACAGGCAGCGAACCCACTGAACACCGGGGAGCTGTTTTTT. The chain joins TRBV7-9 to TRBJ2-2; tentative D call: TRBD1 (6 bases). Germline CDR1 is SEHNR and CDR2 is FQNEAQ (reference sequence). This CDR3 is 19 amino acids long. The ends were cut back, 3 bases at V and 1 base at J, with 21 bases in the middle.